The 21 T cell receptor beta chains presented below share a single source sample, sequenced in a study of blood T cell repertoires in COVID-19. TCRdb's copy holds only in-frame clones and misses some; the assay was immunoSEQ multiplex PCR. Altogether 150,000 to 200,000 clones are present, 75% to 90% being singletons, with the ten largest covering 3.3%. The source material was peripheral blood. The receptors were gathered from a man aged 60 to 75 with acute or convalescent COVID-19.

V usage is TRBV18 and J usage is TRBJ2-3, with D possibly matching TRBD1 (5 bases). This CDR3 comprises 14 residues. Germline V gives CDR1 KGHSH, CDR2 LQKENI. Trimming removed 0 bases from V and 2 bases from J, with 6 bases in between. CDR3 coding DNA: TGTGCCAGCTCACCACCGGGGCCCACAGATACGCAGTATTTT. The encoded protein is CASSPPGPTDTQYF. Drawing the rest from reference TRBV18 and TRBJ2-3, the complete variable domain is NAGVMQNPRHLVRRRGQEARLRCSPMKGHSHVYWYRQLPEEGLKFMVYLQKENIIDESGMPKERFSAEFPKEGPSILRIQQVVRGDSAAYFCASSPPGPTDTQYFGPGTRLTVL.

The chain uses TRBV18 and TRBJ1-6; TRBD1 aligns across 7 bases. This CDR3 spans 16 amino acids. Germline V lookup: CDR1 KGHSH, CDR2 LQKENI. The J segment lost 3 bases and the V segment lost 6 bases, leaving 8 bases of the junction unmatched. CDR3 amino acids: CASSDTGQNYNSPLHF. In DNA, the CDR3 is TGTGCCAGCTCGGATACGGGACAGAACTATAATTCACCCCTCCACTTT.

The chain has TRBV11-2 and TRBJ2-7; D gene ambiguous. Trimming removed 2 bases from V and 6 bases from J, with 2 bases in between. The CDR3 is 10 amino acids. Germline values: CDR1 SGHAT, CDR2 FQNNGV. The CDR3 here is CASSLREQYF. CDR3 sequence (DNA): TGTGCCAGCAGCTTACGCGAGCAGTACTTC. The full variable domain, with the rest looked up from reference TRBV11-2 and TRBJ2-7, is EAGVAQSPRYKIIEKRQSVAFWCNPISGHATLYWYQQILGQGPKLLIQFQNNGVVDDSQLPKDRFSAERLKGVDSTLKIQPAKLEDSAVYLCASSLREQYFGPGTRLTVT.

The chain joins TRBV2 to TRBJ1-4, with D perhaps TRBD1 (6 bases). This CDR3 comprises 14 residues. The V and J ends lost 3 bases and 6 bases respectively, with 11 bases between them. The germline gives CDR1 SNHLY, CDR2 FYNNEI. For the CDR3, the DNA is TGTGCCAGCAGTGATAGGACAGTTGATGAAAAACTGTTTTTT. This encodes CASSDRTVDEKLFF.

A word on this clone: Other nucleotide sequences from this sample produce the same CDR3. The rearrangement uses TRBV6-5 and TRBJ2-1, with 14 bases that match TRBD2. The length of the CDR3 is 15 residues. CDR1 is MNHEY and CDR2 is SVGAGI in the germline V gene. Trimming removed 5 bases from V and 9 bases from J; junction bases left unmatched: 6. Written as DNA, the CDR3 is TGTGCCAGCAGTCCGGGGACTAGCGGGAGAGGTGAGCAGTTCTTC. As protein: CASSPGTSGRGEQFF.

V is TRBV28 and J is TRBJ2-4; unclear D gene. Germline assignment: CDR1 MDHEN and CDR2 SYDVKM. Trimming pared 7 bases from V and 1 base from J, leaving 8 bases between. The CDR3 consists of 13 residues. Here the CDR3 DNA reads TGTGCCAGCACCACCCAGGCCAAAAACATTCAGTACTTC. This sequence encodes CASTTQAKNIQYF.

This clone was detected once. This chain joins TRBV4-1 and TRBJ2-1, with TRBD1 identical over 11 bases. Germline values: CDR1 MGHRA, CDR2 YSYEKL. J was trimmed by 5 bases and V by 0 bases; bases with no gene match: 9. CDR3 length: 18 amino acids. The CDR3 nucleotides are TGCGCCAGCAGCCAAGATATGGACAGGGGGCTACTAGACAATGAGCAGTTCTTC. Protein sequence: CASSQDMDRGLLDNEQFF.

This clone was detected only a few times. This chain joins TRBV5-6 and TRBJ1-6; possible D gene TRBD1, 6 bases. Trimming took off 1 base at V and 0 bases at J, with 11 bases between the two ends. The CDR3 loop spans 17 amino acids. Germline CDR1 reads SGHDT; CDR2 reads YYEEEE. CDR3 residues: CASSLSEDSSYNSPLHF. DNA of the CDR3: TGTGCCAGCAGCTTGTCAGAGGACAGCTCCTATAATTCACCCCTCCACTTT.

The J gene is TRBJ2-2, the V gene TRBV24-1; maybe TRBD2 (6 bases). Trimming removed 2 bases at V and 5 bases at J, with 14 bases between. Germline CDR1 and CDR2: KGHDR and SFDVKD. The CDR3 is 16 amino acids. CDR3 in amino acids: CATSDSRLASTGELFF. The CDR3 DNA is TGTGCCACCAGTGATTCCCGGCTAGCGTCGACCGGGGAGCTGTTTTTT.

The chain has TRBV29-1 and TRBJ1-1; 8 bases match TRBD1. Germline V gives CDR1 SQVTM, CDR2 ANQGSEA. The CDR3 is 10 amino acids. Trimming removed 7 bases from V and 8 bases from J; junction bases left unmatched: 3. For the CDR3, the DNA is TGCAGCGGTGACAGGGGAGAAGCTTTCTTT. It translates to CSGDRGEAFF.

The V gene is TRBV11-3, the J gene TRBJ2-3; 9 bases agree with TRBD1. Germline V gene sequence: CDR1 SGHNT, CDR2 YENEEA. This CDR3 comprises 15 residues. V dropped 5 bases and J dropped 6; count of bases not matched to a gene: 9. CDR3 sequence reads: CASSRGTGISDTQYF. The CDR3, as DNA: TGTGCCAGCAGCCGAGGGACAGGGATTTCGGATACGCAGTATTTT.

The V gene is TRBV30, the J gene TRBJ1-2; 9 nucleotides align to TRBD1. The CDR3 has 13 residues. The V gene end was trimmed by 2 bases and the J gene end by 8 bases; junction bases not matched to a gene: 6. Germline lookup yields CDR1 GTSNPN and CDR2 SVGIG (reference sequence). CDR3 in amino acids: CAWSWDREGGYTF. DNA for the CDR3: TGTGCCTGGAGTTGGGACAGGGAAGGAGGCTACACCTTC.

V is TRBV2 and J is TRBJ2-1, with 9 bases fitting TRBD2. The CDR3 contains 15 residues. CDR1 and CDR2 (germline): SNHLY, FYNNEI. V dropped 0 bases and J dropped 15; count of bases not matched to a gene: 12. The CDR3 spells CASSEANPSLAGLFF. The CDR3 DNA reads TGTGCCAGCAGTGAAGCCAATCCTTCCCTAGCGGGATTGTTCTTC.

The CDR3 bases are TGTGCCAGCTCACCAACGCGGGGAGAAAGCACCGGGGAGCTGTTTTTT. Translating gives CASSPTRGESTGELFF. This rearrangement joins TRBV18 to TRBJ2-2; TRBD2 is a possible D gene (6 bases). The germline V and J ends were trimmed by 2 bases and 4 bases, with 14 bases remaining between them. The germline gives CDR1 KGHSH, CDR2 LQKENI. The CDR3 contains 16 residues.

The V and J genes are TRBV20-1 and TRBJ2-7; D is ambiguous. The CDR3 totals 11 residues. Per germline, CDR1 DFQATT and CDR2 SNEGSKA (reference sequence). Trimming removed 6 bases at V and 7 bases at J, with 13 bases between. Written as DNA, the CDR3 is TGCAGTGCACGAAGCGCGCGGGAGCAGTACTTC. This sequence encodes CSARSAREQYF.

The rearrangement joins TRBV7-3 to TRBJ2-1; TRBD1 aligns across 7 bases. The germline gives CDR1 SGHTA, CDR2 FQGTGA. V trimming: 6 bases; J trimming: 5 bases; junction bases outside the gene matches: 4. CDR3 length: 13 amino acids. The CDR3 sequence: CASSTGTDNEQFF. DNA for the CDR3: TGTGCCAGCAGTACAGGGACAGACAATGAGCAGTTCTTC. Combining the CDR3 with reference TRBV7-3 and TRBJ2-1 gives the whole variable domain GAGVSQTPSNKVTEKGKYVELRCDPISGHTALYWYRQSLGQGPEFLIYFQGTGAADDSGLPNDRFFAVRPEGSVSTLKIQRTERGDSAVYLCASSTGTDNEQFFGPGTRLTVL.

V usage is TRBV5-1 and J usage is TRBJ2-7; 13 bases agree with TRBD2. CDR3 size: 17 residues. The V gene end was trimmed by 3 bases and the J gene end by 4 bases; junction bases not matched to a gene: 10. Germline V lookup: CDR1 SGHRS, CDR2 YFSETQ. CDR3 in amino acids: CASSSGQILAGGYEQYF. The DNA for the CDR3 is TGCGCCAGCAGCTCCGGACAAATACTAGCGGGGGGGTACGAGCAGTACTTC. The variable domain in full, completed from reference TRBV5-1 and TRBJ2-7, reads KAGVTQTPRYLIKTRGQQVTLSCSPISGHRSVSWYQQTPGQGLQFLFEYFSETQRNKGNFPGRFSGRQFSNSRSEMNVSTLELGDSALYLCASSSGQILAGGYEQYFGPGTRLTVT.

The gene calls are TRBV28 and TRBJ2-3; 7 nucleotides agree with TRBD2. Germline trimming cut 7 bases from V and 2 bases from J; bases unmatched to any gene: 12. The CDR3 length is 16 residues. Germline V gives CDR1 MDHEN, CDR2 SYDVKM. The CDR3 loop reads CASTRRRGRVTDTQYF. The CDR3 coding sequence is TGTGCCAGCACCCGCCGGCGCGGGAGAGTCACAGATACGCAGTATTTT.

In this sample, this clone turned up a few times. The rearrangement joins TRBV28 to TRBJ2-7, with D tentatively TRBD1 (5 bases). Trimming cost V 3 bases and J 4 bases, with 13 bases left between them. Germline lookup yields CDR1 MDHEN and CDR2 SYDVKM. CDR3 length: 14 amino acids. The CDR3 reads CASSFGRVPYEQYF. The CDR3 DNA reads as TGTGCCAGCAGTTTCGGCAGGGTACCGTACGAGCAGTACTTC. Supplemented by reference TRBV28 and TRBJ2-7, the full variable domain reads DVKVTQSSRYLVKRTGEKVFLECVQDMDHENMFWYRQDPGLGLRLIYFSYDVKMKEKGDIPEGYSVSREKKERFSLILESASTNQTSMYLCASSFGRVPYEQYFGPGTRLTVT.

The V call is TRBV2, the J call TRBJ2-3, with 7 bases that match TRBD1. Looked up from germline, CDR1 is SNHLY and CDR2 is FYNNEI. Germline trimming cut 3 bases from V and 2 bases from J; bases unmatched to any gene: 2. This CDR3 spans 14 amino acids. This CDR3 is CASSEDRSTDTQYF. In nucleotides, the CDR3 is TGTGCCAGCAGTGAGGACAGGTCCACAGATACGCAGTATTTT. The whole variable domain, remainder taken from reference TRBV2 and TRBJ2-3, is EPEVTQTPSHQVTQMGQEVILRCVPISNHLYFYWYRQILGQKVEFLVSFYNNEISEKSEIFDDQFSVERPDGSNFTLKIRSTKLEDSAMYFCASSEDRSTDTQYFGPGTRLTVL.

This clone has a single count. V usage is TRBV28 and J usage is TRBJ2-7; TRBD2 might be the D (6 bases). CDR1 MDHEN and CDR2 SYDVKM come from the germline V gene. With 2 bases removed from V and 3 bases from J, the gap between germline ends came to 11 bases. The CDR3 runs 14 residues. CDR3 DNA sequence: TGTGCCAGCAGTTTAGGAGGGAGTCGCTACGAGCAGTACTTC. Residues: CASSLGGSRYEQYF.